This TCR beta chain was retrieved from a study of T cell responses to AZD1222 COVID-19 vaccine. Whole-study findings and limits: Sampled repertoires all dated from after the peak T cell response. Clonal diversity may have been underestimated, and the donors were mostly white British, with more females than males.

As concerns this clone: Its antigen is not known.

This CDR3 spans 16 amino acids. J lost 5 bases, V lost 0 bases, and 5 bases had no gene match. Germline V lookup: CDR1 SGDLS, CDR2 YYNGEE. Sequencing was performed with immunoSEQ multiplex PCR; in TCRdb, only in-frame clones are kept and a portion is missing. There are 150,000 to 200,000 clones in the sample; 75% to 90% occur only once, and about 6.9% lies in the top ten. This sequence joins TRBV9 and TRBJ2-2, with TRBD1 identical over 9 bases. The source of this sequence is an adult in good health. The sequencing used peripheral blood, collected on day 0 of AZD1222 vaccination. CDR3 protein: CASSVDGTGLTGELFF. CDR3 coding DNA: TGTGCCAGCAGCGTAGACGGGACAGGGCTAACCGGGGAGCTGTTTTTT.